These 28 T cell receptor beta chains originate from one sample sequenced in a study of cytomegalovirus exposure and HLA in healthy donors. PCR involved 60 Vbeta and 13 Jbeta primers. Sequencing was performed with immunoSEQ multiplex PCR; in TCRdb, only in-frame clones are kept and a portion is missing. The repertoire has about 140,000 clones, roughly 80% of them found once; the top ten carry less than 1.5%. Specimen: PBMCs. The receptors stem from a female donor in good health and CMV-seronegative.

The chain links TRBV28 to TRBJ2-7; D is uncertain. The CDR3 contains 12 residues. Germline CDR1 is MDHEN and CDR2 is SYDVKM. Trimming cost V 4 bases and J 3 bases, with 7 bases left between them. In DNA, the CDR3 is TGTGCCAGCAGTTCGACTCTCTACGAGCAGTACTTC. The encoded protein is CASSSTLYEQYF.

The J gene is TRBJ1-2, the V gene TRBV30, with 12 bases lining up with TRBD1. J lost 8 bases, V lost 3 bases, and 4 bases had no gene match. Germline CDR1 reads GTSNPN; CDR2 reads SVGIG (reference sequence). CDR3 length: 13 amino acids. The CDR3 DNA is TGTGCCTGGAGGGGACAGGGGGCGCGCGGCTACACCTTC. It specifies CAWRGQGARGYTF.

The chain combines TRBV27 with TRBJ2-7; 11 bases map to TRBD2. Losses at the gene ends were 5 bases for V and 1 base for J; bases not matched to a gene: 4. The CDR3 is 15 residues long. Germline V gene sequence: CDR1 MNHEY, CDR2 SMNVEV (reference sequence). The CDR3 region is CASSPRTSGSYEQYF. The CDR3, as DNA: TGTGCCAGCAGTCCCCGGACTAGCGGGTCCTACGAGCAGTACTTC.

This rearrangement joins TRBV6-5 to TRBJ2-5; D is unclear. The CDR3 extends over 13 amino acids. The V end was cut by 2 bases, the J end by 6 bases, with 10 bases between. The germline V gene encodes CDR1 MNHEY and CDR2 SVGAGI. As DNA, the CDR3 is TGTGCCAGCAGTTACCCAGGATGGCAGACCCAGTACTTC. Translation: CASSYPGWQTQYF.

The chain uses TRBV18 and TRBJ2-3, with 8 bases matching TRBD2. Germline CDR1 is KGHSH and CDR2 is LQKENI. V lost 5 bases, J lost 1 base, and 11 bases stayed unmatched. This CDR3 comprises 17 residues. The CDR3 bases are TGTGCCAGCTCAAACCTCCCGGGACTAGGAGGCACAGATACGCAGTATTTT. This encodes CASSNLPGLGGTDTQYF.

The CDR3, as DNA: TGCGCCAGCAGCTTGGGGCTAGCCGCGAACACCGGGGAGCTGTTTTTT. Its translation is CASSLGLAANTGELFF. This chain joins TRBV5-1 and TRBJ2-2, with TRBD2 as a possible D gene (5 bases). The CDR3 runs 16 residues. Trimming removed 0 bases at V and 0 bases at J, with 9 bases between. Germline V gives CDR1 SGHRS, CDR2 YFSETQ.

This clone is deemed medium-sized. Here the CDR3 reads CASSSGSTDTQYF. The CDR3 DNA reads TGTGCCAGCAGTAGCGGGAGCACAGATACGCAGTATTTT. This sequence joins TRBV6-4 and TRBJ2-3, with a tentative D call TRBD2 (6 bases). Germline CDR1 and CDR2: MRHNA and SNTAGT. V lost 5 bases to trimming and J lost 0 bases, with 6 bases between them. The CDR3 loop spans 13 amino acids.

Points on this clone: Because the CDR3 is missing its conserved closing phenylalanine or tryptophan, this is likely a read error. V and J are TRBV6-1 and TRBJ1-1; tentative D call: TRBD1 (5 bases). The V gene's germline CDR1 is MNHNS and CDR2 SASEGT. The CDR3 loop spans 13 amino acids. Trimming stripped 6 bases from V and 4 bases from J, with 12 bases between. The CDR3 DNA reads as TGTGCCAGCAGGCCGGGACTGCCCACTGAAGCTTTCTCT. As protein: CASRPGLPTEAFS.

CDR3 sequence: CASSVGADTGELFF. CDR3 coding DNA: TGTGCCAGCAGCGTAGGGGCAGACACCGGGGAGCTGTTTTTT. J is TRBJ2-2 and V is TRBV9, with D unclear. V was trimmed by 0 bases and J by 3 bases, leaving 6 bases between them. CDR3 length equals 14 residues. Germline-derived CDR1 and CDR2 are SGDLS and YYNGEE.

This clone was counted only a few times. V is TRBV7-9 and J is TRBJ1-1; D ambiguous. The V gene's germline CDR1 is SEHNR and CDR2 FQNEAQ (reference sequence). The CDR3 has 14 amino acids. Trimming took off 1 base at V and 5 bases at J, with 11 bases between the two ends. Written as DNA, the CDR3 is TGTGCCAGCAGCTTAGTCAAGACTGGGACTGAAGCTTTCTTT. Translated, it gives CASSLVKTGTEAFF.

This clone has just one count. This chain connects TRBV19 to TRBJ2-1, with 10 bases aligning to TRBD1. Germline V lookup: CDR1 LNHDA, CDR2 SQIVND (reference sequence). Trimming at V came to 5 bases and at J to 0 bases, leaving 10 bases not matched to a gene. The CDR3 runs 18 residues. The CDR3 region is CASSPGPGQGSSYNEQFF. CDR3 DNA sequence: TGTGCCAGTAGTCCCGGGCCGGGACAGGGGAGCTCCTACAATGAGCAGTTCTTC.

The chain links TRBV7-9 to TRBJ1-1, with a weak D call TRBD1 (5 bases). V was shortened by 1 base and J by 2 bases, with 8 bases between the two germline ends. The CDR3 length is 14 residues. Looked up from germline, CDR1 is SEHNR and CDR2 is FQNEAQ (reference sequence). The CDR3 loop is CASSLVQGNTEAFF. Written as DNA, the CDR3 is TGTGCCAGCAGCTTAGTCCAGGGAAACACTGAAGCTTTCTTT.

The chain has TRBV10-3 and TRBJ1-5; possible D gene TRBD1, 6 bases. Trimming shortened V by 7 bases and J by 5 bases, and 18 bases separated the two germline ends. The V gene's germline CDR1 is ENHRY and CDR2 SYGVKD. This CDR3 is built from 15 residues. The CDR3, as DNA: TGTGCCATCAAAGCCCGAGGGGAGGGGGATCAGCCCCAGCATTTT. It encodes CAIKARGEGDQPQHF.

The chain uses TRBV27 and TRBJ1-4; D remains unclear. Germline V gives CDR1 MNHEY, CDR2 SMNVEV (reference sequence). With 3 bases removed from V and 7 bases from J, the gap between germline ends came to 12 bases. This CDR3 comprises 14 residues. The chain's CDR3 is CASSFEGVAEKLFF. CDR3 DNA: TGTGCCAGCAGTTTCGAGGGCGTCGCTGAAAAACTGTTTTTT.

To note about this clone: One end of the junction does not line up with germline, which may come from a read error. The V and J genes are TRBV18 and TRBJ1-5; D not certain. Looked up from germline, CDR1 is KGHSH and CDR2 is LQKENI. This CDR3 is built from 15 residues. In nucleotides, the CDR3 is TGTGACAGCTCACCAAACGGCGGCGGCAATCAGCCCCAGCATTTT. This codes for CDSSPNGGGNQPQHF.

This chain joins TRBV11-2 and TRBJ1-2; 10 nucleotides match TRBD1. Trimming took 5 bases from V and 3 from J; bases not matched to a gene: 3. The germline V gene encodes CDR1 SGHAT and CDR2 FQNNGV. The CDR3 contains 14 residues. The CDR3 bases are TGTGCCAGCAGCCCCGGGACAGGGGACTATGGCTACACCTTC. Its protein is CASSPGTGDYGYTF.

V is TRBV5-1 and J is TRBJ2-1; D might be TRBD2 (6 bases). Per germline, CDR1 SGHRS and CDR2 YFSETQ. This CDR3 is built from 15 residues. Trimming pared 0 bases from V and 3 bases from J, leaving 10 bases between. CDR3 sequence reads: CASSLAGVNYNEQFF. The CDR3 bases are TGCGCCAGCAGCTTGGCGGGAGTCAACTACAATGAGCAGTTCTTC.

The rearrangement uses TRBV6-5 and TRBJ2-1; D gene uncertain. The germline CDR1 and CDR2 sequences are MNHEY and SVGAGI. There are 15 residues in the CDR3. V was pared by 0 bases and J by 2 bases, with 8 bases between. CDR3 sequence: CASSYSAVTYNEQFF. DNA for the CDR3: TGTGCCAGCAGTTACTCGGCGGTTACCTACAATGAGCAGTTCTTC.

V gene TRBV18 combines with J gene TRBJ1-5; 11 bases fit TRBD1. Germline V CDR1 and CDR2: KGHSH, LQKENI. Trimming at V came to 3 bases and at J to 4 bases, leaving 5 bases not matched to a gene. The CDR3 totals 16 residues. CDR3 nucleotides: TGTGCCAGCTCACCGGGACAGGGGGATCTGAATCAGCCCCAGCATTTT. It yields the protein CASSPGQGDLNQPQHF.

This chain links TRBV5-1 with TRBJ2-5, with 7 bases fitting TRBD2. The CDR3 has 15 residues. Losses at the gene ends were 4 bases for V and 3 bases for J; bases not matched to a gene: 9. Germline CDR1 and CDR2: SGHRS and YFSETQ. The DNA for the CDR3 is TGCGCCAGCAGCCCGGGAGGTTCTACAAAAGAGACCCAGTACTTC. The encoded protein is CASSPGGSTKETQYF.

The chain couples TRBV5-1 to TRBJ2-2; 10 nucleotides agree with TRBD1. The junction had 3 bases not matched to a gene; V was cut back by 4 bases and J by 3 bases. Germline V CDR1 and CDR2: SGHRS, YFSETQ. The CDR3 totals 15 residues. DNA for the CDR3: TGCGCCAGCAGCCCGGACAGGGGGGACACCGGGGAGCTGTTTTTT. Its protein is CASSPDRGDTGELFF.

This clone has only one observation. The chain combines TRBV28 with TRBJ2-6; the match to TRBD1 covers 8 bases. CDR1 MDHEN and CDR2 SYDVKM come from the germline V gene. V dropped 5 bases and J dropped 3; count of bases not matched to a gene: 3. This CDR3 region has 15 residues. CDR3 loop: CASSQGADGANVLTF. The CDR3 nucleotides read TGTGCCAGCAGTCAGGGGGCAGATGGGGCCAACGTCCTGACTTTC.

In DNA form, the CDR3 reads TGTGCCAGCTCACCAAGCCTTACAGGGGGCAGCCAGCCCCAGCATTTT. Encoded protein: CASSPSLTGGSQPQHF. V and J are TRBV18 and TRBJ1-5; 9 positions agree with TRBD1. The V and J ends lost 2 bases and 7 bases, in that order; junction bases with no gene match: 9. Per germline, CDR1 KGHSH and CDR2 LQKENI. This CDR3 has 16 residues.

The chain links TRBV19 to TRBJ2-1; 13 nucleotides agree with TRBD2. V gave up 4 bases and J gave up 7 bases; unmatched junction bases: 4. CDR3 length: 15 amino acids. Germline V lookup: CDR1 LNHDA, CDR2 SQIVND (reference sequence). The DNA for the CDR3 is TGTGCCAGTAGTAGGAGGACTAGCGGGAGAAATGAGCAGTTCTTC. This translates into CASSRRTSGRNEQFF.

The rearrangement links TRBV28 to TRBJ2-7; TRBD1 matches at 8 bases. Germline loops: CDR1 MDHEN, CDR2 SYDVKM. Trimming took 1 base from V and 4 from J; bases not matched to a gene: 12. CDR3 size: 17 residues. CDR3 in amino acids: CASSLLAPDRVLYEQYF. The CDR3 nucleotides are TGTGCCAGCAGTTTATTAGCCCCGGACAGGGTGTTATACGAGCAGTACTTC.

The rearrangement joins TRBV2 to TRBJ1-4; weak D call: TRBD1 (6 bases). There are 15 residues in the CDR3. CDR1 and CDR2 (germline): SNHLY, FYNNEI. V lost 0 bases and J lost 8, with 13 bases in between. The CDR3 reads CASSEATGGREKLFF. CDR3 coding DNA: TGTGCCAGCAGTGAAGCGACAGGCGGTCGGGAAAAACTGTTTTTT.

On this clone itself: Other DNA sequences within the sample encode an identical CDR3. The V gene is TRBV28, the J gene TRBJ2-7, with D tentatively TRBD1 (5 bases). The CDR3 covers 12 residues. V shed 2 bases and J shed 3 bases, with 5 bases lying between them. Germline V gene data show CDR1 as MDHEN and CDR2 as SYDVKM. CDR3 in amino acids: CASSLQGYEQYF. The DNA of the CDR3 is TGTGCCAGCAGTTTACAGGGCTACGAGCAGTACTTC.

The CDR3 is CASRRDRSVKGYTF. DNA for the CDR3: TGTGCCAGCAGACGAGACAGGTCGGTGAAAGGCTACACCTTC. The chain carries TRBV6-5 and TRBJ1-2; TRBD1 is a possible D gene (6 bases). V dropped 6 bases and J dropped 8 bases, with 19 bases sitting between them. The germline gives CDR1 MNHEY, CDR2 SVGAGI. This CDR3 spans 14 amino acids.